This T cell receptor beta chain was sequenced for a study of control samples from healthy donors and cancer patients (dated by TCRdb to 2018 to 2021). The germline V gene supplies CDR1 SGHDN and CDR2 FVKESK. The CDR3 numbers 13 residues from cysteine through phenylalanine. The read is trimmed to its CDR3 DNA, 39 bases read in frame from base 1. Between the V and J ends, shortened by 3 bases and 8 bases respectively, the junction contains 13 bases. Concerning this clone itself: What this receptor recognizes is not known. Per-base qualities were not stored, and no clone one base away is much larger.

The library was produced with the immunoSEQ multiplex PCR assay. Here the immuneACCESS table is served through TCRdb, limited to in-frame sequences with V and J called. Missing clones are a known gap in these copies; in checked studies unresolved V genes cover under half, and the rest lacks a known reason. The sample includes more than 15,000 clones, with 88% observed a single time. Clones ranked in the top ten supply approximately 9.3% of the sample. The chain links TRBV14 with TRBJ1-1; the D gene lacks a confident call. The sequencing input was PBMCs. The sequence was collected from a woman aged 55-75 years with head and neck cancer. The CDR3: CASSQWTSKEAFF. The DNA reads TGTGCCAGCAGCCAGTGGACCTCCAAAGAAGCTTTCTTT.